This T cell receptor (beta chain) was captured in a study of blood T cell repertoires in COVID-19 (TCRdb year 2020). About the full investigation: The collaborator samples originated in the United States, Italy and Spain and spanned the acute and convalescent phases of COVID-19. The prospective study material was composed of cDNA or gDNA derived from T cells, B-cell-depleted T cells, or PBMCs. Deeply sampled blood TCRbeta repertoires from subjects exposed to, actively infected with, or recovered from COVID-19 were included in the dataset. The repertoires were released in a freely available public database intended as a resource for research on the immune response to SARS-CoV-2. The samples were drawn from the first 160 participants of the ongoing ImmuneRACE study and from 1,254 subjects provided by 6 global collaborators. A de-identified subject ID, COVID-19 status, age in years and sex were almost always included in the sample metadata. HLA class I and class II types, where available, came from metadata supplied by the sample provider rather than from assay-based typing. Beyond this particular receptor, the publication reports: The quantity of clinical and demographic metadata differed by source and by participant and was supplied without curation.

The collaborating institutions used their own protocols to collect whole blood in K2EDTA tubes. For TCRbeta analysis, collaborator samples were shipped as frozen whole blood, as isolated PBMCs, or as DNA extracted from either sample type. The CDR3, cysteine through phenylalanine, is 15 amino acids long. Only the CDR3 portion is preserved as DNA: 45 bases, with reading frame beginning at the first base. CDR1 and CDR2 are drawn from the germline V gene (reference sequence): SGHAT, FQDESV. Trimming removed 7 bases from V and 5 bases from J; the gene matches leave 12 bases unexplained. TCRbeta CDR3 regions were amplified from genomic DNA by means of the immunoSEQ Assay, a bias-controlled multiplex PCR. The original pipeline was this. Nucleated cell counts per sample were estimated from amplification of reference gene primers within the assay. To quantify the absolute abundance of each unique TCRbeta CDR3 rearrangement, sequence reads were collapsed and filtered. For each sample, productive Simpson clonality was calculated as the square root of Simpson's diversity index over productive rearrangements. Entries here come from immuneACCESS through TCRdb and include only in-frame sequences with V and J called. Some clones fail to appear in such tables; in the studies checked, an unresolved V gene covers under half of the shortfall, and the cause of the remainder is unknown. That table supplies the V and J calls and clone size; D and trimming were determined from the DNA. The sample profile shows about 110,000 clones; about 89% of them were found once. In total, the top ten clones hold more than 0.9% of the sample.

Concerning this clone itself: Its cognate antigen has yet to be identified. No per-base quality is available; no much larger clone lies one base away.

This TCR was sampled from a woman aged 25 to 39 with acute or convalescent COVID-19. The sequence is built from TRBV11-1 and TRBJ1-1, with 8 middle bases fitting TRBD1. Sequences were obtained from peripheral blood. The encoded CDR3 is CASNHPNRGNTEAFF. The sequenced DNA: TGTGCCAGCAACCACCCGAACAGGGGGAATACTGAAGCTTTCTTT.